This T cell receptor (beta chain) was identified in a study of cytomegalovirus exposure and HLA in healthy donors. Profiling relied on immunoSEQ multiplex PCR, and the TCRdb table lists in-frame clones only, not all of them. Seen here are 50,000 or so clones, approximately 95% observed once, and the top ten hold 7.8%. This CDR3 contains 14 residues. V was cut by 3 bases and J by 4 bases, with 9 bases left in between. From germline, CDR1 is MNHNS and CDR2 SASEGT. The clonotype was recovered from a young woman in good health and CMV-seropositive. The J gene is TRBJ2-2, the V gene TRBV6-1, with no clear D. Sample: PBMCs. The DNA for the CDR3 is TGTGCCAGCAGTGACAGAGCTAGCACCGGGGAGCTGTTTTTT. Its protein product is CASSDRASTGELFF.